This TCR beta chain was retrieved from a study of OX40 agonist ivuxolimab in advanced cancers. Turning to the study itself: Among those enrolled, mean age was about 63 years (range about 20 to 79) and approximately 80% were male.

Germline assignment: CDR1 SGHTA and CDR2 FQGNSA. CDR3 length: 14 residues. V trimming: 7 bases; J trimming: 2 bases; junction bases outside the gene matches: 8. Measured with immunoSEQ multiplex PCR; TCRdb has only the in-frame clones, and not every one. Found here are about 53,000 clones, approximately 80% of them singletons; the top ten hold roughly 1.5%. A note on this clone: The antigen remains unidentified.

Baseline, cycle 4 day 1, and cycle 7 day 1 were the blood sampling points. Findings of the study overall: Compared with others, partial responders at 0.1-3.0 mg/kg displayed clonal expansion among the lowest. CD4+ and CD8+ blood T cells expanded clonally by week 6 at 0.1 to 3.0 mg/kg.

Sequences were derived from CD4+ or CD8+ T cells sorted from blood, sampled in a trial of the OX40 agonist ivuxolimab. The rearrangement joins TRBV7-2 to TRBJ2-7, with TRBD1 identical over 7 bases. The source of this sequence is an adult with an advanced solid tumor such as melanoma, head and neck, liver or kidney cancer. Here the CDR3 DNA reads TGTGCCAGCACCCCTCAGGGACAGACCTACGAGCAGTACTTC. Protein sequence: CASTPQGQTYEQYF.